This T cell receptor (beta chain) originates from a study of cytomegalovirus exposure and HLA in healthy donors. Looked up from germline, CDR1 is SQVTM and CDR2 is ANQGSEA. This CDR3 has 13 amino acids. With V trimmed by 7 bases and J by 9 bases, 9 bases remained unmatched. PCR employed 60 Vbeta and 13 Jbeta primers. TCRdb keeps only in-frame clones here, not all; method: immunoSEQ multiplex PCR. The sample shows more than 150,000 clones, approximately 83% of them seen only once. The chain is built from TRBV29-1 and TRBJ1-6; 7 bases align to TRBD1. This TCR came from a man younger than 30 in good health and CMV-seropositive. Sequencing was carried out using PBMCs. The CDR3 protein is CSARTGVSSPLHF. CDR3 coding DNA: TGCAGCGCTCGGACAGGTGTTAGTTCACCCCTCCACTTT.